This TCR beta chain was identified during a study of CD4+ T cells in melanoma. General study results and limits: Diverse differentiation states were reported for melanoma neoantigen-specific CD4+ T cells. CD8+ T cell, macrophage and B cell function reportedly correlated with neoantigen-specific CD4+ T cells.

With respect to this clone: Antigen unknown.

J was trimmed by 4 bases and V by 6 bases; bases with no gene match: 5. Germline CDR1 and CDR2: MNHNS and SASEGT. This CDR3 has 13 residues. The table came from immunoSEQ multiplex PCR; TCRdb's copy has only in-frame clones and leaves some out. Here the sample spans roughly 60,000 clones, roughly three quarters being singletons. The chain recombines TRBV6-1 with TRBJ1-1; 7 positions agree with TRBD1. Input material: tumor tissue. The receptor was derived from a human donor with melanoma. The CDR3: CASSLTGTTEAFF. CDR3 nucleotides: TGTGCCAGCAGCCTGACAGGGACCACTGAAGCTTTCTTT.